A single sample gave rise to the 28 T cell receptor beta chains below, sequenced in a study of shared clonotypes between healthy human individuals. Libraries were prepared by immunoSEQ multiplex PCR; TCRdb keeps only in-frame clonotypes and omits some of them. The data contain more than 2 million clones, roughly 95% of them singletons. Positive CCR7 selection of CD45RO-negative cells yielded the naive CD8 cells, and terminally differentiated effector memory CD45RA+ cells were excluded. The source material was naive CD8+ T cells sorted from blood. The receptors here all came from a man younger than 30 in good health.

This chain links TRBV27 with TRBJ2-7; D gene uncertain. Deletions cut 4 bases from V and 5 bases from J, with 18 bases between. This CDR3 region has 15 residues. CDR1 and CDR2 from the germline V gene are MNHEY and SMNVEV (reference sequence). The CDR3 region is CASSSYVSAIHEQYF. CDR3 DNA sequence: TGTGCCAGCAGTTCATATGTCTCGGCGATCCACGAGCAGTACTTC.

The chain is built from TRBV13 and TRBJ2-7, with D unresolved. This CDR3 comprises 12 residues. Trimming shortened V by 4 bases and J by 6 bases, and 10 bases separated the two germline ends. Germline lookup yields CDR1 PRHDT and CDR2 FYEKMQ (reference sequence). The chain's CDR3 is CASSSVGSEQYF. The CDR3, as DNA: TGTGCCAGCAGCTCAGTTGGGTCCGAGCAGTACTTC.

V usage is TRBV5-6 and J usage is TRBJ2-3, with D possibly matching TRBD2 (7 bases). Per germline, CDR1 SGHDT and CDR2 YYEEEE. This CDR3 region has 16 residues. Deletions cut 2 bases from V and 1 base from J, with 14 bases between. The CDR3 bases are TGTGCCAGCAGCTTTGTCGGGGAGGGGGGCACAGATACGCAGTATTTT. This translates into CASSFVGEGGTDTQYF.

The chain employs TRBV5-1 and TRBJ2-3; 8 bases match TRBD2. This CDR3 has 16 amino acids. J lost 5 bases, V lost 0 bases, and 8 bases had no gene match. Per the germline V gene, CDR1 is SGHRS and CDR2 is YFSETQ. The CDR3 DNA reads TGCGCCAGCAGCTTGGCCTTAGGACTAGCAGTAGATACGCAGTATTTT. The encoded protein is CASSLALGLAVDTQYF.

This clone came up a few times. In nucleotides, the CDR3 is TGTGCCAGCAGCCCCCCCGGGGGGGCGAGATATGGCTACACCTTC. Its protein is CASSPPGGARYGYTF. The chain has TRBV11-2 and TRBJ1-2, with D possibly TRBD1 on 6 matching bases. The CDR3 runs 15 residues. Trimming removed 5 bases at V and 5 bases at J, with 18 bases between. Per germline, CDR1 SGHAT and CDR2 FQNNGV.

The rearrangement links TRBV6-6 to TRBJ2-7, with D possibly TRBD1 on 5 matching bases. CDR1 is MNHNY, CDR2 SVGAGI, per germline (reference sequence). This CDR3 region has 12 residues. V gave up 6 bases and J gave up 3 bases, with 9 bases separating them. CDR3 amino acids: CASRGLDYEQYF. CDR3 bases: TGTGCCAGCAGGGGGCTCGACTACGAGCAGTACTTC.

The rearrangement joins TRBV9 to TRBJ1-1, with a weak D call TRBD1 (5 bases). The CDR3 runs 14 residues. Germline CDR1 SGDLS, CDR2 YYNGEE. Between the trimmed V and J ends, which lost 3 bases and 6 bases, there was a span of 15 bases. DNA of the CDR3: TGTGCCAGCAGCGGAGGCATGGGGGTGGCTGAAGCTTTCTTT. It specifies CASSGGMGVAEAFF.

This clone was counted a single time. CDR3: CASSIRRSVDTEAFF. The CDR3 DNA sequence: TGTGCCAGTAGTATACGACGGTCAGTCGACACTGAAGCTTTCTTT. The V gene is TRBV19, the J gene TRBJ1-1, with unresolved D. The ends were cut back, 2 bases at V and 3 bases at J, with 13 bases in the middle. Germline V gene lookup returns CDR1 LNHDA and CDR2 SQIVND (reference sequence). The CDR3 runs to 15 residues.

V usage is TRBV10-3 and J usage is TRBJ2-3; the D is unclear. The V gene's germline CDR1 is ENHRY and CDR2 SYGVKD. Trimming took 0 bases from V and 9 from J, leaving 22 bases between them. This CDR3 has 17 residues. The CDR3 here is CAISESQGLPGVITQYF. The CDR3 region has the DNA TGTGCCATCAGTGAGTCGCAAGGTCTGCCTGGCGTAATCACGCAGTATTTT.

CDR3 DNA sequence: TGTGCCAGCAGTTCCGGGAGCAATGAGCAGTTCTTC. Amino acids: CASSSGSNEQFF. The chain uses TRBV6-5 and TRBJ2-1, with D maybe TRBD2 (6 bases). CDR1 and CDR2 (germline): MNHEY, SVGAGI. V was trimmed by 4 bases and J by 6 bases, leaving 7 bases between them. The CDR3 has 12 amino acids.

V and J are TRBV11-2 and TRBJ2-7, with unresolved D. The CDR3 spans 16 residues. Germline V gives CDR1 SGHAT, CDR2 FQNNGV. V dropped 0 bases and J dropped 4 bases, with 16 bases sitting between them. In DNA form, the CDR3 reads TGTGCCAGCAGCTTAGATCCCGGGCTACTCCTATACGAGCAGTACTTC. Residues: CASSLDPGLLLYEQYF.

About this clone: A junction boundary mismatches the germline segment, possibly from a read error. The chain recombines TRBV11-3 with TRBJ2-1; possible D gene TRBD2, 6 bases. CDR1 and CDR2 from the germline V gene are SGHNT and YENEEA. The CDR3 is made up of 15 amino acids. CDR3 coding DNA: TGTGCCAGCAGCTTAGGCGGGGTACTATACAGTGAGCAGTTCTTC. Translation: CASSLGGVLYSEQFF.

This clone appeared once. The chain employs TRBV6-1 and TRBJ1-1; 9 positions match TRBD1. The V segment lost 2 bases and the J segment 8 bases; nucleotides outside the gene matches: 9. This CDR3 has 15 residues. Germline CDR1 and CDR2: MNHNS and SASEGT. The CDR3 spells CASSERGQGSFEAFF. CDR3 coding DNA: TGTGCCAGCAGTGAACGCGGACAGGGGTCTTTCGAAGCTTTCTTT.

The chain carries TRBV6-4 and TRBJ2-7; D not resolved. CDR1 is MRHNA, CDR2 SNTAGT, per germline. Trimming left V 2 bases short and J 5 bases short, with 7 bases between. The CDR3 has 12 amino acids. CDR3 DNA: TGTGCCAGCAGTGACCCCCCCCACGAGCAGTACTTC. Translated: CASSDPPHEQYF.

In regard to this clone: The sample carries other DNA sequences with the same CDR3. The CDR3 DNA reads TGTGCCAGCAGCGTAGACTCCGGGACTGAAGCTTTCTTT. The encoded protein is CASSVDSGTEAFF. This chain joins TRBV9 and TRBJ1-1, with D uncertain. Germline CDR1 SGDLS, CDR2 YYNGEE. The length of the CDR3 is 13 residues. The V gene lost 0 bases and the J gene lost 5 bases, with 8 bases spanning the gap.

This clone was observed once. The chain's CDR3 is CASSHVGAGETQYF. CDR3 bases: TGTGCCAGCAGCCACGTAGGGGCTGGAGAGACCCAGTACTTC. The chain has TRBV7-9 and TRBJ2-5, with a possible D match to TRBD1 (5 bases). The CDR3 totals 14 residues. In germline, CDR1 is SEHNR, CDR2 FQNEAQ (reference sequence). The ends were cut back, 5 bases at V and 4 bases at J, with 14 bases in the middle.

The rearrangement uses TRBV15 and TRBJ2-7; TRBD2 matches at 9 bases. Trimming cost V 1 base and J 4 bases; bases outside gene matches: 2. The germline CDR1 and CDR2 sequences are LNHNV and YYDKDF (reference sequence). The CDR3 covers 14 residues. The CDR3 DNA reads TGTGCCACCAGCAGAGTAGCGGGGGTATACGAGCAGTACTTC. Translating it yields CATSRVAGVYEQYF.

The V gene is TRBV5-6, the J gene TRBJ2-7, with D perhaps matching TRBD2 (5 bases). The CDR3 has 15 residues. V lost 1 base, J lost 2 bases, and 13 bases lay in between. Germline CDR1 reads SGHDT; CDR2 reads YYEEEE. The CDR3 reads CASSLLAGKTYEQYF. CDR3 sequence (DNA): TGTGCCAGCAGCTTGTTAGCCGGGAAGACCTACGAGCAGTACTTC.

V usage is TRBV6-1 and J usage is TRBJ1-2; the D gene is possibly TRBD1 (5 bases). Germline lookup yields CDR1 MNHNS and CDR2 SASEGT. The CDR3 extends over 12 amino acids. The V gene lost 8 bases and the J gene lost 4 bases, with 11 bases spanning the gap. The CDR3 here is CASVTGTYGYTF. Here the CDR3 DNA reads TGTGCCAGCGTAACAGGAACCTATGGCTACACCTTC.

This clone was observed a handful of times. In the same sample, other DNA sequences code for this CDR3. This chain connects TRBV4-1 to TRBJ1-1; maybe TRBD1 (5 bases). The CDR3 sequence is 15 residues long. Trimming left V 1 base short and J 0 bases short, with 9 bases between. CDR1 MGHRA and CDR2 YSYEKL come from the germline V gene. The CDR3 here is CASSQVSGMNTEAFF. CDR3 nucleotide sequence: TGCGCCAGCAGCCAAGTCTCAGGGATGAACACTGAAGCTTTCTTT.

The chain has TRBV6-4 and TRBJ1-1; 8 bases line up with TRBD1. J lost 6 bases, V lost 3 bases, and 3 bases had no gene match. Germline V gene data show CDR1 as MRHNA and CDR2 as SNTAGT. The CDR3 has 13 residues. The CDR3 DNA reads as TGTGCCAGCAGTGAGAACAGGGGGTCTGAAGCTTTCTTT. Translated, it gives CASSENRGSEAFF.

This chain joins TRBV2 and TRBJ1-1; D is undetermined. Germline-derived CDR1 and CDR2 are SNHLY and FYNNEI. The CDR3 length is 16 residues. V lost 6 bases to trimming and J lost 3 bases, with 20 bases between them. For the CDR3, the DNA is TGTGCCAGCAGCACCATGCACACCTTCGGAGACACTGAAGCTTTCTTT. This encodes CASSTMHTFGDTEAFF.

In this sample, this clone turned up once. The rearrangement joins TRBV13 to TRBJ2-7; 13 bases line up with TRBD2. The germline V gene has CDR1 PRHDT and CDR2 FYEKMQ (reference sequence). V trimming: 0 bases; J trimming: 2 bases; junction bases outside the gene matches: 1. The CDR3 covers 16 residues. CDR3: CASSLGGLAGTYEQYF. CDR3 coding DNA: TGTGCCAGCAGCTTAGGGGGACTAGCGGGGACCTACGAGCAGTACTTC. The whole variable domain, remainder taken from reference TRBV13 and TRBJ2-7, is AAGVIQSPRHLIKEKRETATLKCYPIPRHDTVYWYQQGPGQDPQFLISFYEKMQSDKGSIPDRFSAQQFSDYHSELNMSSLELGDSALYFCASSLGGLAGTYEQYFGPGTRLTVT.

The CDR3 region is CASSEVGQGQNIQYF. CDR3 sequence (DNA): TGTGCCAGCAGTGAAGTTGGACAGGGACAAAACATTCAGTACTTC. The chain has TRBV6-1 and TRBJ2-4; 8 positions match TRBD1. CDR3 length: 15 amino acids. Trimming removed 1 base from V and 5 bases from J; junction bases left unmatched: 4. Germline CDR1 and CDR2: MNHNS and SASEGT.

The sample holds one count of this clone. The chain joins TRBV9 to TRBJ2-3, with D uncertain. Looked up from germline, CDR1 is SGDLS and CDR2 is YYNGEE. The V end lost 0 bases, the J end lost 2 bases, and 7 bases lay between the germline ends. This CDR3 has 14 residues. CDR3 sequence reads: CASSVVTDTDTQYF. CDR3 sequence (DNA): TGTGCCAGCAGCGTAGTAACAGACACAGATACGCAGTATTTT.

This clone has just one count. This chain connects TRBV5-6 to TRBJ1-5; TRBD1 matches at 12 bases. CDR3 length equals 17 residues. Trimming at V came to 1 base and at J to 4 bases, leaving 6 bases not matched to a gene. Looked up from germline, CDR1 is SGHDT and CDR2 is YYEEEE. The CDR3 nucleotides read TGTGCCAGCAGCTTGCGGGACAGGGGGCATGGTAATCAGCCCCAGCATTTT. It codes for CASSLRDRGHGNQPQHF.

The chain recombines TRBV6-1 with TRBJ2-5; tentatively, D is TRBD1 (8 bases). Trimming took off 4 bases at V and 2 bases at J, with 14 bases between the two ends. Germline V CDR1 and CDR2: MNHNS, SASEGT. The CDR3 contains 15 residues. The CDR3 DNA reads TGTGCCAGCAGTGGGCACAGGGGGGGACAAGAGACCCAGTACTTC. Protein sequence: CASSGHRGGQETQYF.

This chain links TRBV5-1 with TRBJ1-1; 7 bases agree with TRBD1. The CDR3 runs 14 residues. V shed 2 bases, J shed 8 bases, and the junction held 9 bases outside the gene matches. CDR1 SGHRS and CDR2 YFSETQ come from the germline V gene. The CDR3 nucleotides read TGCGCCAGCAGCTTCGGAGGGGGCAAGGAAGAAGCTTTCTTT. Protein product: CASSFGGGKEEAFF.